The rows below give T cell receptor beta chains drawn from one sample of a study of T cell repertoires in cytomegalovirus infection. TCRdb independently ran MiXCR on the reads; one entry per CDR3 protein. The sample consists of roughly 110,000 distinct CDR3 sequences, 30% of them appearing once. What these receptors recognize is not known. Material: CD8+ T cells from cultured PBMCs, obtained from culture after CMV antigen stimulation. These receptors came from a human donor in good health (CMV status not recorded). Some clones in this sample may be carry-over from other donors' samples. The CDR3 runs from the conserved cysteine through the conserved F or W. The D gene is left open where the match is weak. Where a row states a size, it is once, few, many or the class of an expanded clone; other rows omit it.

>TRBJ2-3|TRBD1|few|TRBV4-1
CASSPETGGSGDTQYF
TGCGCCAGCAGCCCGGAGACAGGGGGCTCGGGAGATACGCAGTATTTT
>TRBJ2-3|TRBD1|many|TRBV6-4
CASSGSGTGAPDTQYF
TGTGCCAGCAGTGGATCCGGGACAGGGGCCCCAGATACGCAGTATTTT
>TRBJ2-1|NA|NA|TRBV6-6
CASSYEVAGYNEQFF
TGTGCCAGCAGTTACGAAGTGGCGGGCTACAATGAGCAGTTCTTC
>TRBJ1-1|TRBD1|many|TRBV12-3/TRBV12-4
CASSWIQGANTEAFF
TGTGCCAGCAGTTGGATACAGGGGGCGAACACTGAAGCTTTCTTT
>TRBJ2-5|TRBD2|NA|TRBV4-1
CASSLGTSGGEGETQYF
TGCGCCAGCAGCCTTGGGACTAGCGGGGGGGAGGGAGAGACCCAGTACTTC
>TRBJ2-3|TRBD1|NA|TRBV15
CATQGKQGALEDTQYF
TGTGCCACCCAGGGGAAACAGGGGGCGTTGGAAGATACGCAGTATTTT
>TRBJ2-7|NA|few|TRBV10-3
CAISGDRYEQYF
TGTGCCATCAGTGGCGACAGATACGAGCAGTACTTC
>TRBJ1-1|NA|NA|TRBV29-1
CSVARLNTEAFF
TGCAGCGTTGCCAGGCTGAACACTGAAGCTTTCTTT
>TRBJ2-7|NA|few|TRBV10-3
CAISEGGRGHEQYF
TGTGCCATCAGTGAAGGCGGCAGGGGCCACGAGCAGTACTTC
>TRBJ1-1|NA|NA|TRBV27
CASSMTPPGAFF
TGTGCCAGCAGTATGACCCCTCCGGGAGCTTTCTTT
>TRBJ2-7|TRBD1|NA|TRBV20-1
CSARDQDRSYEQYF
TGCAGTGCTAGAGATCAGGACAGGTCCTACGAGCAGTACTTC
>TRBJ1-1|NA|NA|TRBV5-1
CASNPAGGYTEAFF
TGCGCCAGCAATCCCGCGGGGGGGTACACTGAAGCTTTCTTT
>TRBJ2-1|TRBD1|many|TRBV6-5
CASSTKDRGYNEQFF
TGTGCCAGCAGCACCAAGGACAGGGGGTACAATGAGCAGTTCTTC
>TRBJ2-7|TRBD1|few|TRBV7-9
CASSLGDRRPYEQYF
TGTGCCAGCAGCTTGGGGGACAGGCGTCCCTACGAGCAGTACTTC